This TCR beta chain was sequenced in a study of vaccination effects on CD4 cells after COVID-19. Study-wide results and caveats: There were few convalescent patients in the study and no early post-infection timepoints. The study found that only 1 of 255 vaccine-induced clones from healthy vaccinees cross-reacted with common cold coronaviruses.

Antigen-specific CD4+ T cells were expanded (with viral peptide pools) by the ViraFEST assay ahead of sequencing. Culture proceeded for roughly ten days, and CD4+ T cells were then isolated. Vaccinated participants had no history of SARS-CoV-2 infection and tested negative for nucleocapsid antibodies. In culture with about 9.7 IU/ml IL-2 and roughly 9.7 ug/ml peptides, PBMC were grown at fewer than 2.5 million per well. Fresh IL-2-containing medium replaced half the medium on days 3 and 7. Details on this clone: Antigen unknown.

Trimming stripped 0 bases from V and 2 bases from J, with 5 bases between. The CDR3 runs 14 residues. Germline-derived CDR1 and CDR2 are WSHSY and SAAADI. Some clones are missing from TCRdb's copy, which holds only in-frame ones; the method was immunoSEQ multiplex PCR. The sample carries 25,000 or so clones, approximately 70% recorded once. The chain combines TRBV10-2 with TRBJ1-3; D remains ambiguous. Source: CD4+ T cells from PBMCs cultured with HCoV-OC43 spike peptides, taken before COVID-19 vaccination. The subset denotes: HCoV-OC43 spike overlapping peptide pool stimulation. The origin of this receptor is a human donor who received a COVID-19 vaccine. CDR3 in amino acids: CASSESTAGNTIYF. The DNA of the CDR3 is TGCGCCAGCAGTGAGTCGACGGCTGGAAACACCATATATTTT.